This TCR beta chain was found in a study of T cells in Graves' hyperthyroidism and ophthalmopathy. Germline V gene lookup returns CDR1 MNHEY and CDR2 SMNVEV (reference sequence). Trimming cost V 9 bases and J 4 bases, with 13 bases left between them. The CDR3 runs 13 residues. This clonotype has more than one count but fewer than ten. What was amplified from RNA transcripts were TCR beta CDR3 regions. TCR CDR3 regions were first amplified by RT-PCR with HTBI primers. TCRdb reanalysed the multiplex PCR reads using MiXCR and keeps one entry per CDR3 protein. The table records approximately 400,000 distinct CDR3 sequences, roughly 25% of them present only once.

The V gene is TRBV27, the J gene TRBJ2-1, with D uncertain. This TCR was sampled from a man in his forties or fifties with Graves' hyperthyroidism. The sample consisted of blood. The CDR3 loop is CASKRTAYNEQFF. Here the CDR3 DNA reads TGTGCCAGTAAAAGGACGGCATACAATGAGCAGTTCTTC.